This TCR beta chain is from a study of T cell responses to AZD1222 COVID-19 vaccine. Study-level background: Second doses that came at about 4 or about 12 weeks were put together. Whole-study results and caveats: Regions 160-218 and 743-854 dominated among vaccine-associated CD4 TCRs spanning spike. The sample set comprised mostly white British donors with more females, and clonal diversity was possibly underestimated. Per reports, nearly half of all spike-specific TCRs target regions that are unmutated in variants.

Method: immunoSEQ multiplex PCR; TCRdb's copy keeps in-frame clones and lacks some. Of 65,000 to 95,000 clones in the sample, 80% were seen once. This clone occurred a few times. Its antigen is currently unknown. With 1 base removed from V and 0 bases from J, the gap between germline ends came to 9 bases. Germline assignment: CDR1 SQVTM and CDR2 ANQGSEA. The CDR3 is 14 residues long. The chain has TRBV29-1 and TRBJ1-2, with D possibly matching TRBD1 (5 bases). The TCR originated in an adult in good health. The specimen was peripheral blood, collected on day 0 of AZD1222 vaccination. This CDR3 reads CSVEGGLSNYGYTF. The DNA of the CDR3 is TGCAGCGTTGAAGGGGGGTTGTCTAACTATGGCTACACCTTC. The complete variable domain, with remaining parts taken from reference TRBV29-1 and TRBJ1-2, reads SAVISQKPSRDICQRGTSLTIQCQVDSQVTMMFWYRQQPGQSLTLIATANQGSEATYESGFVIDKFPISRPNLTFSTLTVSNMSPEDSSIYLCSVEGGLSNYGYTFGSGTRLTVV.